The 32 T cell receptor beta chains below all came from one sample that was sequenced in a study of T cell responses to AZD1222 COVID-19 vaccine. Assay: immunoSEQ multiplex PCR; the TCRdb copy retains only in-frame clones and omits some. The sample lists 100,000 to 150,000 clones; 90% were seen once. The material sequenced was peripheral blood, taken on day 0 of MenACWY control vaccination. All receptors come from an adult in good health.

The chain links TRBV28 to TRBJ2-3; D is unclear. CDR3 length: 16 amino acids. V gave up 1 base and J gave up 2 bases, with 13 bases separating them. CDR1 and CDR2 from the germline V gene are MDHEN and SYDVKM. DNA of the CDR3: TGTGCCAGCAGTTTATACTCTGCGGTCCCCACAGATACGCAGTATTTT. Protein sequence: CASSLYSAVPTDTQYF.

DNA of the CDR3: TGTGCCAGCAGTGACCCACAGGGGTGGTACGGCACAGATACGCAGTATTTT. It codes for CASSDPQGWYGTDTQYF. This chain connects TRBV2 to TRBJ2-3, with TRBD1 matching over 7 bases. This CDR3 is built from 17 residues. CDR1 is SNHLY and CDR2 is FYNNEI in the germline V gene. V shed 3 bases and J 1 base; nucleotides not matched to a gene: 10. The full variable domain, in which reference TRBV2 and TRBJ2-3 provide the parts outside the CDR3, is EPEVTQTPSHQVTQMGQEVILRCVPISNHLYFYWYRQILGQKVEFLVSFYNNEISEKSEIFDDQFSVERPDGSNFTLKIRSTKLEDSAMYFCASSDPQGWYGTDTQYFGPGTRLTVL.

The V and J genes are TRBV7-9 and TRBJ2-7; TRBD2 aligns across 7 bases. This CDR3 spans 16 amino acids. Germline V gives CDR1 SEHNR, CDR2 FQNEAQ (reference sequence). V lost 4 bases and J lost 1; bases outside the gene matches: 10. The CDR3 region has the DNA TGTGCCAGCAGCTACCAAGCGGGACGTGGGTCCTACGAGCAGTACTTC. This translates into CASSYQAGRGSYEQYF.

The chain links TRBV14 to TRBJ2-7; the match to TRBD1 covers 7 bases. V lost 4 bases and J lost 6; bases outside the gene matches: 6. Per germline, CDR1 SGHDN and CDR2 FVKESK. This CDR3 is built from 13 residues. CDR3 loop: CASSRRQGPEQYF. The DNA of the CDR3 is TGTGCCAGCAGCCGACGACAGGGCCCCGAGCAGTACTTC. The complete variable domain, with remaining parts taken from reference TRBV14 and TRBJ2-7, reads EAGVTQFPSHSVIEKGQTVTLRCDPISGHDNLYWYRRVMGKEIKFLLHFVKESKQDESGMPNNRFLAERTGGTYSTLKVQPAELEDSGVYFCASSRRQGPEQYFGPGTRLTVT.

This clone was counted between two and nine times. The J gene is TRBJ1-5, the V gene TRBV10-3, with TRBD1 identical over 7 bases. Germline V CDR1 and CDR2: ENHRY, SYGVKD. The CDR3 loop spans 13 amino acids. V dropped 6 bases and J dropped 5; count of bases not matched to a gene: 4. DNA for the CDR3: TGTGCCATCAGCGAGGGGGCAGATCAGCCCCAGCATTTT. It specifies CAISEGADQPQHF.

V usage is TRBV28 and J usage is TRBJ1-1; TRBD1 matches at 8 bases. Losses at the gene ends were 3 bases for V and 5 bases for J; bases not matched to a gene: 8. The CDR3 extends over 15 amino acids. Germline V lookup: CDR1 MDHEN, CDR2 SYDVKM. The CDR3 loop is CASSLVTQGATEAFF. The CDR3 DNA sequence: TGTGCCAGCAGTTTGGTAACGCAGGGGGCGACTGAAGCTTTCTTT.

This clone was observed a handful of times. This specimen includes other DNA sequences encoding the same CDR3. The chain links TRBV2 to TRBJ1-5; D is possibly TRBD1 (5 bases). V was trimmed by 2 bases and J by 4 bases, leaving 9 bases between them. Germline V gives CDR1 SNHLY, CDR2 FYNNEI. CDR3 length: 14 residues. For the CDR3, the DNA is TGTGCCAGCAGTGAACCCGGGGGTAATCAGCCCCAGCATTTT. Translating gives CASSEPGGNQPQHF. Using reference TRBV2 and TRBJ1-5 for the parts outside the CDR3, the full variable domain is EPEVTQTPSHQVTQMGQEVILRCVPISNHLYFYWYRQILGQKVEFLVSFYNNEISEKSEIFDDQFSVERPDGSNFTLKIRSTKLEDSAMYFCASSEPGGNQPQHFGDGTRLSIL.

The V call is TRBV15, the J call TRBJ2-2, with D tentatively TRBD1 (6 bases). Germline CDR1 is LNHNV and CDR2 is YYDKDF (reference sequence). The CDR3 sequence is 16 residues long. With 0 bases removed from V and 5 bases from J, the gap between germline ends came to 13 bases. CDR3 DNA: TGTGCCACCAGCAGAGATTCACAGGGCCCTACCGGGGAGCTGTTTTTT. The encoded protein is CATSRDSQGPTGELFF.

This sequence joins TRBV19 and TRBJ1-2, with D perhaps matching TRBD1 (5 bases). CDR3 length equals 18 residues. The germline gives CDR1 LNHDA, CDR2 SQIVND (reference sequence). Trimming removed 7 bases from V and 5 bases from J, with 29 bases in between. The CDR3 spells CASNSMGVLQAPSYGYTF. CDR3 bases: TGTGCCAGTAATTCCATGGGAGTGTTACAGGCTCCTTCTTATGGCTACACCTTC.

CDR3 loop: CASSLRTGKDTEAFF. CDR3 bases: TGTGCCAGCAGCTTAAGGACAGGGAAGGACACTGAAGCTTTCTTT. The chain uses TRBV7-9 and TRBJ1-1, with 8 bases lining up with TRBD1. J gave up 3 bases and V 2 bases, and 5 bases lay outside the gene matches. The CDR3 runs to 15 residues. The germline V gene encodes CDR1 SEHNR and CDR2 FQNEAQ (reference sequence).

This chain uses TRBV18 with TRBJ1-1; no firm D call. The CDR3 is made up of 15 amino acids. Germline V gives CDR1 KGHSH, CDR2 LQKENI. V was cut by 3 bases and J by 1 base, with 12 bases left in between. This chain's CDR3 is CASSPHVSENTEAFF. The CDR3 DNA reads as TGTGCCAGCTCACCCCACGTATCCGAGAACACTGAAGCTTTCTTT.

The chain joins TRBV28 to TRBJ1-4; D remains unclear. V dropped 2 bases and J dropped 9 bases, with 4 bases sitting between them. The CDR3 has 11 residues. Germline V CDR1 and CDR2: MDHEN, SYDVKM. Here the CDR3 reads CASSLSKKLFF. The CDR3 DNA is TGTGCCAGCAGTTTAAGTAAAAAACTGTTTTTT.

V is TRBV24-1 and J is TRBJ2-1, with 9 bases that match TRBD2. Trimming took 3 bases from V and 3 from J; bases not matched to a gene: 5. Germline V gene lookup returns CDR1 KGHDR and CDR2 SFDVKD. The CDR3 length is 16 residues. CDR3: CATSDRSGRNYNEQFF. DNA of the CDR3: TGTGCCACCAGTGATCGCAGCGGGAGGAACTACAATGAGCAGTTCTTC.

This clone was observed a single time. This sequence joins TRBV29-1 and TRBJ1-2; 8 bases are shared with TRBD1. Trimming at V came to 0 bases and at J to 4 bases, leaving 13 bases not matched to a gene. Germline V gene data show CDR1 as SQVTM and CDR2 as ANQGSEA. This CDR3 contains 17 residues. In nucleotides, the CDR3 is TGCAGCGTTGAAGACGGACAGGGTACCCCTACCGGCTATGGCTACACCTTC. This translates into CSVEDGQGTPTGYGYTF.

The CDR3 loop is CASQTGTGNSPLHF. The CDR3 DNA is TGTGCCAGCCAGACCGGGACAGGCAATTCACCCCTCCACTTT. This sequence joins TRBV19 and TRBJ1-6; TRBD1 matches 8 bases. CDR3 length: 14 residues. Germline CDR1 reads LNHDA; CDR2 reads SQIVND (reference sequence). Trimming removed 9 bases from V and 7 bases from J; junction bases left unmatched: 8.

The genes are TRBV28 and TRBJ1-4; 10 nucleotides align to TRBD1. This CDR3 region has 15 residues. The germline V gene has CDR1 MDHEN and CDR2 SYDVKM. V was pared by 3 bases and J by 10 bases, with 8 bases of the junction left unmatched. This CDR3 reads CASSLGGTGVRKLFF. The CDR3, as DNA: TGTGCCAGCAGTTTGGGGGGGACAGGGGTTAGAAAACTGTTTTTT. Full variable domain (outside the CDR3, taken from reference TRBV28 and TRBJ1-4): DVKVTQSSRYLVKRTGEKVFLECVQDMDHENMFWYRQDPGLGLRLIYFSYDVKMKEKGDIPEGYSVSREKKERFSLILESASTNQTSMYLCASSLGGTGVRKLFFGSGTQLSVL.

V and J are TRBV5-8 and TRBJ2-7; the match to TRBD1 covers 8 bases. In germline, CDR1 is SGHTS, CDR2 YDEGEE. CDR3 length equals 13 residues. V shed 4 bases, J shed 4 bases, and the junction held 4 bases outside the gene matches. CDR3 amino acids: CASSPRGLYEQYV. DNA for the CDR3: TGTGCCAGCAGCCCCAGGGGGCTATACGAGCAGTACGTC.

This chain links TRBV7-2 with TRBJ1-1, with D possibly being TRBD1 (5 bases). V lost 1 base, J lost 11 bases, and 20 bases lay in between. This CDR3 comprises 15 residues. Germline loops: CDR1 SGHTA, CDR2 FQGNSA. The CDR3 sequence is CASSLGSSGMGGAFF. DNA for the CDR3: TGTGCCAGCAGCTTAGGATCCTCGGGGATGGGGGGGGCTTTCTTT.

The V gene is TRBV4-1, the J gene TRBJ1-3; maybe TRBD1 (5 bases). V gave up 0 bases and J gave up 2 bases, with 11 bases separating them. The CDR3 contains 16 residues. Germline V CDR1 and CDR2: MGHRA, YSYEKL. CDR3 nucleotide sequence: TGCGCCAGCAGCCAAGATGTGAGGGGAACTGGAAACACCATATATTTT. Residues: CASSQDVRGTGNTIYF.

The chain has TRBV6-5 and TRBJ1-3, with 11 bases that match TRBD1. Per the germline V gene, CDR1 is MNHEY and CDR2 is SVGAGI. This CDR3 spans 15 amino acids. V lost 6 bases and J lost 4; bases outside the gene matches: 5. The CDR3 region has the DNA TGTGCCAGCAGCCCGGACAGGGGGCCAGGAAACACCATATATTTT. It yields the protein CASSPDRGPGNTIYF.

This clone was counted many times. The V call is TRBV4-1, the J call TRBJ1-5; D is uncertain. V lost 2 bases, J lost 6 bases, and 11 bases lay in between. The CDR3 covers 14 residues. CDR1 and CDR2 from the germline V gene are MGHRA and YSYEKL. CDR3 sequence reads: CASSQKDGAQPQHF. Here the CDR3 DNA reads TGCGCCAGCAGCCAAAAAGACGGTGCTCAGCCCCAGCATTTT.

The chain is built from TRBV2 and TRBJ2-7; D is unclear. The CDR3 spans 11 residues. V shed 1 base and J shed 7 bases, with 5 bases lying between them. The germline V gene encodes CDR1 SNHLY and CDR2 FYNNEI. CDR3 DNA sequence: TGTGCCAGCAGTGAAGGGGGTGAGCAGTACTTC. Its translation: CASSEGGEQYF.

The J gene is TRBJ1-5, the V gene TRBV10-3; D is undetermined. With 3 bases removed from V and 2 bases from J, the gap between germline ends came to 20 bases. The CDR3 runs to 18 residues. Germline CDR1 and CDR2: ENHRY and SYGVKD. Here the CDR3 reads CAISDPEIGLKGNQPQHF. CDR3 DNA: TGTGCCATCAGTGACCCGGAGATTGGACTCAAGGGCAATCAGCCCCAGCATTTT.

The chain uses TRBV15 and TRBJ1-2; D may be TRBD1 (6 bases). Germline CDR1 LNHNV, CDR2 YYDKDF (reference sequence). The CDR3 has 13 residues. V lost 4 bases, J lost 13 bases, and 19 bases lay in between. CDR3 sequence (DNA): TGTGCCACCAGCAAAACGAACAGGGAGTTGCGCACCTTC. Encoded protein: CATSKTNRELRTF.

J is TRBJ2-5 and V is TRBV13; possible D gene TRBD2, 6 bases. The CDR3 spans 19 residues. Germline values: CDR1 PRHDT, CDR2 FYEKMQ (reference sequence). With 7 bases removed from V and 1 base from J, the gap between germline ends came to 28 bases. The CDR3 region has the DNA TGTGCCAGCACCCGTAAAGGTATTTCTGCGGGACCTCTCCAAGAGACCCAGTACTTC. This sequence encodes CASTRKGISAGPLQETQYF.

The rearrangement uses TRBV6-4 and TRBJ2-3; TRBD2 matches 7 bases. The germline gives CDR1 MRHNA, CDR2 SNTAGT. The CDR3 is 14 residues long. The V segment lost 9 bases and the J segment 1 base; nucleotides outside the gene matches: 7. The CDR3 bases are TGTGCCAGTTCGGCTAGCGGAGGCACAGATACGCAGTATTTT. It codes for CASSASGGTDTQYF.

The chain employs TRBV7-9 and TRBJ2-2, with 7 positions matching TRBD2. Germline CDR1 reads SEHNR; CDR2 reads FQNEAQ (reference sequence). The V gene end was trimmed by 5 bases and the J gene end by 4 bases; junction bases not matched to a gene: 13. This CDR3 is 17 amino acids long. The CDR3: CASSPNQFGGGTGELFF. CDR3 bases: TGTGCCAGCAGCCCCAACCAATTCGGCGGGGGCACCGGGGAGCTGTTTTTT. Together with reference TRBV7-9 and TRBJ2-2, the CDR3 gives the full variable domain: DTGVSQNPRHKITKRGQNVTFRCDPISEHNRLYWYRQTLGQGPEFLTYFQNEAQLEKSRLLSDRFSAERPKGSFSTLEIQRTEQGDSAMYLCASSPNQFGGGTGELFFGEGSRLTVL.

V is TRBV28 and J is TRBJ2-5, with 7 bases aligning to TRBD2. This CDR3 has 15 amino acids. The ends lost 2 bases at V and 3 bases at J; junction bases unmatched: 6. Germline V gene data show CDR1 as MDHEN and CDR2 as SYDVKM. The chain's CDR3 is CASSLPSGWKETQYF. The CDR3 DNA reads as TGTGCCAGCAGTTTACCTAGCGGTTGGAAAGAGACCCAGTACTTC.

This clone was observed once. V and J are TRBV6-1 and TRBJ1-2, with a possible D match to TRBD1 (6 bases). Trimming removed 3 bases from V and 4 bases from J, with 9 bases in between. In germline, CDR1 is MNHNS, CDR2 SASEGT. The CDR3 loop spans 13 amino acids. CDR3 DNA: TGTGCCAGCAGTGAGACAGGAGCCTATGGCTACACCTTC. Translated: CASSETGAYGYTF.

V and J are TRBV3-1 (or the pseudogene TRBV3-2) and TRBJ1-2; D not resolved. Germline loops: CDR1 LGHDT, CDR2 YNNKEL (reference sequence). The CDR3 is 15 residues long. V was trimmed by 4 bases and J by 4 bases, leaving 16 bases between them. CDR3 sequence: CASSPLPRYTYGYTF. CDR3 nucleotides: TGTGCCAGCAGCCCCCTCCCTAGGTATACCTATGGCTACACCTTC.

The V call is TRBV11-2, the J call TRBJ2-1, with 11 bases lining up with TRBD2. CDR1 is SGHAT, CDR2 FQNNGV, per germline. The CDR3 runs 16 residues. J gave up 4 bases and V 0 bases, and 2 bases lay outside the gene matches. The CDR3 loop is CASSLDGTSGYNEQFF. The DNA of the CDR3 is TGTGCCAGCAGCTTAGACGGGACTAGCGGTTACAATGAGCAGTTCTTC.

Only a few counts were recorded for this clone. The chain has TRBV29-1 and TRBJ2-1; D could derive from TRBD1 or TRBD2 (6 bases each). Germline V gene data show CDR1 as SQVTM and CDR2 as ANQGSEA. V was pared by 4 bases and J by 12 bases, with 19 bases between. The CDR3 runs 13 residues. The CDR3 DNA sequence: TGCAGCGTTGCGGGGGCGCCTGACTACGGGCAGTTCTTC. Translation gives CSVAGAPDYGQFF.